This TCR beta chain was captured by sequencing in a study of cytomegalovirus exposure and HLA in healthy donors. 13 Jbeta primers and 60 Vbeta primers were used for the PCR. TCRdb keeps only in-frame clones here, not all; method: immunoSEQ multiplex PCR. The data show fewer than 200,000 clones, about four fifths seen once. Study-wide results and limits: Analysis performed later found 16,951 TCR beta sequences associated with HLA alleles at 0.05 false discovery rate. A prior analysis recorded that most TCR beta V segments were productive about 90% or about 30% of the time. Accurate prediction of most subjects' HLA-A and HLA-B alleles from TCR beta sequences was reported. Analysis was carried out at a later point, and it linked a missense DCLRE1C variant to TCR beta V- and J-gene trimming.

Comment on this clone: Its antigen remains unidentified.

CDR1 MDHEN and CDR2 SYDVKM come from the germline V gene. The CDR3 runs to 14 residues. Unmatched junction bases numbered 12, after V lost 7 bases and J lost 8 bases. The sample comprised PBMCs. The chain recombines TRBV28 with TRBJ1-2, with 8 bases that match TRBD1. This TCR came from a woman under 30 in good health and CMV-seronegative. This CDR3 is CASTTPGGGWGYTF. In DNA form, the CDR3 reads TGTGCCAGCACCACTCCAGGGGGCGGATGGGGCTACACCTTC.